This TCR beta chain was profiled in a study of blood T cell repertoires in COVID-19. Study-wide background: Specimens from acute and convalescent COVID-19 originated in the United States, Italy and Spain. PBMCs, B-cell-depleted T cells, or T cells provided the cDNA or gDNA that made up the material.

In the original workflow: The authors estimated nucleated cell counts from reference gene primer amplification. Only in-frame clones appear in the TCRdb table, and some are missing; sequencing was by immunoSEQ multiplex PCR. Clone size and the V and J calls come from that table; the DNA yielded D and trimming. The sample includes about 280,000 clones, around 86% seen only once; the top ten take about 8.8%. This receptor was obtained from a man aged 40-50 years with active or convalescent COVID-19. Sequenced material: peripheral blood.

In nucleotides, the CDR3 is TGTGCCAGCAGGGAGAGTAATTCACCCCTCCACTTT. Translated: CASRESNSPLHF. The chain employs TRBV6-5 and TRBJ1-6; D ambiguous. This CDR3 has 12 amino acids. The V end lost 6 bases, the J end lost 6 bases, and 6 bases lay between the germline ends. Germline CDR1 MNHEY, CDR2 SVGAGI.